The entry below gives a single T cell receptor beta chain sequence along with its context. This sample is drawn from a study of control samples from healthy donors and cancer patients. Germline lookup yields CDR1 MNHNY and CDR2 SVGAGI (reference sequence). The CDR3 is made up of 13 amino acids. V lost 6 bases to trimming and J lost 4 bases, with 12 bases between them. TCRdb keeps only in-frame clones here, not all; method: immunoSEQ multiplex PCR. Altogether tens of thousands of clones are present, 94% being singletons, with the ten largest covering approximately 3%. Sequenced material: blood. The V and J genes are TRBV6-6 and TRBJ1-2, with D possibly TRBD1 on 6 matching bases. This clonotype was sampled from a woman aged 25 to 39 in good health. This CDR3 reads CASSPGQIYGYTF. CDR3 sequence (DNA): TGTGCCAGCAGCCCCGGACAGATCTATGGCTACACCTTC.